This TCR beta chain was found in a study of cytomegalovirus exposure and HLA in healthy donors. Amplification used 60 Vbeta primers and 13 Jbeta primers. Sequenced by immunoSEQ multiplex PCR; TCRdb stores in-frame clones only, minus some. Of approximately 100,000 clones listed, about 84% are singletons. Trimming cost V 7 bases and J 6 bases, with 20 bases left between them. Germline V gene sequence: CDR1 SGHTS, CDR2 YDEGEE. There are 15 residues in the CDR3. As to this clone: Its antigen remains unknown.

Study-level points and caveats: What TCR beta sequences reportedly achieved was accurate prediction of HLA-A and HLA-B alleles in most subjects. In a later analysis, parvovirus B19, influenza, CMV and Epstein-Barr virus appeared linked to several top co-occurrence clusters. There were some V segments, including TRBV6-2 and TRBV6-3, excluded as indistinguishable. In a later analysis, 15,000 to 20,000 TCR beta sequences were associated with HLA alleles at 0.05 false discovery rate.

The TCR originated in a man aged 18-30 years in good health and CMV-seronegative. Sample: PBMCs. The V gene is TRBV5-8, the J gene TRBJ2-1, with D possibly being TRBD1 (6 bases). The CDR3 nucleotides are TGTGCCAGCCAATCCCGTGGCAGGGGATCCAATGAGCAGTTCTTC. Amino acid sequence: CASQSRGRGSNEQFF. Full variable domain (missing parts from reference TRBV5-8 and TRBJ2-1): EAGVTQSPTHLIKTRGQQATLRCSPISGHTSVYWYQQALGLGLQFLLWYDEGEERNRGNFPPRFSGRQFPNYSSELNVNALELEDSALYLCASQSRGRGSNEQFFGPGTRLTVL.